The clone carrying this T cell receptor beta chain came up a few times. Its antigen is currently unknown. Treatment of patients with chemo-refractory metastatic non-small-cell lung cancer consisted of focal radiation plus CTLA-4 blockade with ipilimumab. Sequenced by immunoSEQ multiplex PCR; TCRdb stores in-frame clones only, minus some. The repertoire has tens of thousands of clones, more than 60% of them found once; the top ten carry 4%. The entry originates in a study of radiotherapy plus CTLA-4 blockade in lung cancer. Turning to the study itself: Around 20% of enrolled patients responded objectively, and more than 25% had disease control.

Trimming stripped 5 bases from V and 3 bases from J, with 13 bases between. Germline CDR1 is SEHNR and CDR2 is FQNEAQ (reference sequence). CDR3 length: 14 amino acids. General study results and limits: Blood saw expansion of tumor-derived TCR clones after radiotherapy plus ipilimumab. Best predicting response, reportedly, were early blood T cell clone dynamics, with interferon-beta.

This specimen consisted of peripheral blood, obtained from a patient treated with radiotherapy plus ipilimumab. This TCR came from a human donor with non-small cell lung cancer who had a partial response to radiotherapy plus ipilimumab. Some clones in this sample may be carry-over from other donors' samples. The gene calls are TRBV7-9 and TRBJ1-1; tentatively, D is TRBD1 (5 bases). The CDR3 DNA sequence: TGTGCCAGCAGCCTCATCATAGGGGACACTGAAGCTTTCTTT. This translates into CASSLIIGDTEAFF.